Presented here are 29 T cell receptor beta chains from one specimen sequenced in a study of blood T cell repertoires in COVID-19. Sequencing was performed with immunoSEQ multiplex PCR; in TCRdb, only in-frame clones are kept and a portion is missing. The sample comprises a few hundred thousand clones, 80% of which are singletons, and about 13% rests with the top ten. Sequencing used peripheral blood. The receptors stem from a human donor in a cohort sampled during active COVID-19.

The chain combines TRBV4-1 with TRBJ1-4; tentatively, D is TRBD1 (5 bases). Deletions cut 1 base from V and 6 bases from J, with 12 bases between. The CDR3 totals 15 residues. CDR1 is MGHRA and CDR2 is YSYEKL in the germline V gene. As DNA, the CDR3 is TGCGCCAGCAGCCAAGGGTTACAGGACCATGAAAAACTGTTTTTT. This gives the protein CASSQGLQDHEKLFF.

The chain is built from TRBV28 and TRBJ1-6; maybe TRBD1 (6 bases). Trimming shortened V by 4 bases and J by 5 bases, and 18 bases separated the two germline ends. The length of the CDR3 is 17 residues. The germline V gene has CDR1 MDHEN and CDR2 SYDVKM. Written as DNA, the CDR3 is TGTGCCAGCAGTTGGGACACCCCTCAAGGACATAATTCACCCCTCCACTTT. Protein product: CASSWDTPQGHNSPLHF.

This chain uses TRBV24-1 with TRBJ2-2; 10 nucleotides match TRBD1. The CDR3 totals 17 residues. V lost 0 bases to trimming and J lost 6 bases; unmatched junction nucleotides: 6. The germline V gene has CDR1 KGHDR and CDR2 SFDVKD. CDR3 nucleotide sequence: TGTGCCACCAGTGATTTGGATGGGACAGGGGTCGCCGGGGAGCTGTTTTTT. Its protein is CATSDLDGTGVAGELFF.

This rearrangement joins TRBV7-9 to TRBJ1-4; 7 bases map to TRBD1. The germline V gene encodes CDR1 SEHNR and CDR2 FQNEAQ (reference sequence). The junction had 6 bases not matched to a gene; V was cut back by 4 bases and J by 7 bases. CDR3 length equals 14 residues. CDR3 region: CASSYQGGSEKLFF. CDR3 DNA: TGTGCCAGCAGCTACCAGGGGGGAAGTGAAAAACTGTTTTTT. The variable domain in full, with the rest retrieved from reference TRBV7-9 and TRBJ1-4, is DTGVSQNPRHKITKRGQNVTFRCDPISEHNRLYWYRQTLGQGPEFLTYFQNEAQLEKSRLLSDRFSAERPKGSFSTLEIQRTEQGDSAMYLCASSYQGGSEKLFFGSGTQLSVL.

The chain is built from TRBV15 and TRBJ2-7; unclear D gene. Trimming took off 0 bases at V and 0 bases at J, with 9 bases between the two ends. This CDR3 comprises 15 residues. Germline CDR1 and CDR2: LNHNV and YYDKDF (reference sequence). CDR3 region: CATSRDLTSSYEQYF. The CDR3 region has the DNA TGTGCCACCAGCAGAGATCTTACCAGCTCCTACGAGCAGTACTTC.

The V gene is TRBV4-2, the J gene TRBJ2-7; TRBD1 agrees at 9 bases. CDR1 is LGHNA and CDR2 is YNFKEQ in the germline V gene. Losses at the gene ends were 2 bases for V and 1 base for J; bases not matched to a gene: 3. This CDR3 region has 15 residues. CDR3 bases: TGTGCCAGCAGCCAACCCGGGACAGGGTCCTACGAGCAGTACTTC. Amino acids: CASSQPGTGSYEQYF.

The chain has TRBV12-3 or TRBV12-4 and TRBJ2-3; D is ambiguous. V lost 5 bases and J 6 bases, leaving 9 bases between the germline ends. The length of the CDR3 is 12 residues. The CDR3 region has the DNA TGTGCCAGCAGTATACTCGGGGATACGCAGTATTTT. Translation: CASSILGDTQYF.

The chain employs TRBV30 and TRBJ2-7; 9 nucleotides line up with TRBD1. The CDR3 is 14 residues long. The trim removed 4 bases at V and 2 bases at J, leaving 6 bases unmatched. Germline CDR1 and CDR2: GTSNPN and SVGIG (reference sequence). The CDR3 sequence is CAWKDRGLPYEQYF. CDR3 sequence (DNA): TGTGCCTGGAAGGACAGGGGCCTCCCCTACGAGCAGTACTTC.

Concerning this clone: Sequence at one end of the junction differs from germline and may be a read error. The sample holds other DNA sequences that translate to the same CDR3. V gene TRBV28 combines with J gene TRBJ2-3, with TRBD2 matching over 11 bases. The CDR3 totals 17 residues. Germline V gene lookup returns CDR1 MDHEN and CDR2 SYDVKM. Here the CDR3 DNA reads TGCGCCAGCAGTTTAATAGCGGGAGGGCCTAGTGGAGATACGCAGTATTTT. Translating gives CASSLIAGGPSGDTQYF.

The CDR3 sequence is CASSQDRAGGLSYNEQFF. In nucleotides, the CDR3 is TGTGCCAGCAGCCAAGATAGGGCGGGAGGCCTCTCCTACAATGAGCAGTTCTTC. The genes are TRBV4-2 and TRBJ2-1; the match to TRBD2 covers 8 bases. The CDR3 loop spans 18 amino acids. J lost 0 bases, V lost 0 bases, and 7 bases had no gene match. The germline V gene encodes CDR1 LGHNA and CDR2 YNFKEQ.

J is TRBJ1-6 and V is TRBV30; TRBD1 is a possible D gene (6 bases). This CDR3 is 13 amino acids long. V was clipped by 2 bases and J by 10 bases, with 12 bases between them. The germline V gene encodes CDR1 GTSNPN and CDR2 SVGIG (reference sequence). The CDR3 loop is CAWSNRDRSPLHF. The CDR3 DNA reads as TGTGCCTGGAGTAACAGGGATAGGTCACCCCTCCACTTT.

This chain joins TRBV4-3 and TRBJ2-2, with TRBD1 identical over 9 bases. The CDR3 has 14 amino acids. The J segment lost 5 bases and the V segment lost 4 bases, leaving 2 bases of the junction unmatched. Germline assignment: CDR1 LGHNA and CDR2 YSLEER. The CDR3 sequence: CASSRGQGTGELFF. Written as DNA, the CDR3 is TGCGCCAGCAGCCGAGGACAGGGGACCGGGGAGCTGTTTTTT.

The CDR3 is CASSRGQGVDGYTF. The CDR3 DNA sequence: TGTGCCAGCAGCCGCGGACAGGGAGTGGATGGCTACACCTTC. The chain employs TRBV28 and TRBJ1-2, with 8 bases that match TRBD1. V trimming: 6 bases; J trimming: 6 bases; junction bases outside the gene matches: 9. Germline loops: CDR1 MDHEN, CDR2 SYDVKM. CDR3 size: 14 residues.

V and J are TRBV18 and TRBJ2-2, with a tentative D call TRBD1 (5 bases). The V gene lost 2 bases and the J gene lost 3 bases, with 13 bases spanning the gap. Germline V gene lookup returns CDR1 KGHSH and CDR2 LQKENI. CDR3 length: 16 residues. The CDR3 sequence is CASSPRSGWDTGELFF. The CDR3 DNA is TGTGCCAGCTCACCAAGATCAGGGTGGGACACCGGGGAGCTGTTTTTT.

The chain combines TRBV5-1 with TRBJ2-3; no reliable D call. This CDR3 has 14 amino acids. With 1 base removed from V and 5 bases from J, the gap between germline ends came to 11 bases. The germline gives CDR1 SGHRS, CDR2 YFSETQ. The CDR3 region is CASSLLAPQDTQYF. CDR3 bases: TGCGCCAGCAGCTTGTTGGCTCCACAAGATACGCAGTATTTT.

CDR3 coding DNA: TGTGCCAGCAGTTATCCCCGACAGGGAGCATATGGCTACACCTTC. Amino acid sequence: CASSYPRQGAYGYTF. The chain has TRBV6-2 or TRBV6-3 and TRBJ1-2; TRBD1 agrees at 7 bases. Looked up from germline, CDR1 is MNHEY and CDR2 is SVGEGT. The CDR3 has 15 residues. Trimming removed 3 bases from V and 5 bases from J; junction bases left unmatched: 9.

This clone has just a few counts. The chain couples TRBV29-1 to TRBJ2-1; a weak D match, TRBD1 (5 bases). The CDR3 runs to 13 residues. Deletions cut 4 bases from V and 4 bases from J, with 11 bases between. Germline-derived CDR1 and CDR2 are SQVTM and ANQGSEA. The CDR3 region has the DNA TGCAGCGTTGTGGGGCCCTTTTACAATGAGCAGTTCTTC. Translating gives CSVVGPFYNEQFF.

This clone has just a few counts. The rearrangement links TRBV6-5 to TRBJ2-7; D is perhaps TRBD1 (5 bases). V lost 6 bases and J lost 0, with 15 bases in between. This CDR3 region has 15 residues. Per the germline V gene, CDR1 is MNHEY and CDR2 is SVGAGI. As DNA, the CDR3 is TGTGCCAGCAGACCTGACAGTCCCAGCTCCTACGAGCAGTACTTC. Protein product: CASRPDSPSSYEQYF.

V and J are TRBV11-2 and TRBJ2-2; maybe TRBD1 (6 bases). The CDR3 covers 14 residues. CDR1 SGHAT and CDR2 FQNNGV come from the germline V gene. Trimming removed 6 bases from V and 4 bases from J, with 12 bases in between. The CDR3 DNA follows: TGTGCCAGCAGAGAAAACAGGGTCACCGGGGAGCTGTTTTTT. It yields the protein CASRENRVTGELFF.

The rearrangement joins TRBV29-1 to TRBJ1-2; TRBD1 matches 7 bases. There are 13 residues in the CDR3. Per the germline V gene, CDR1 is SQVTM and CDR2 is ANQGSEA. The V gene end was trimmed by 7 bases and the J gene end by 3 bases; junction bases not matched to a gene: 8. CDR3 sequence: CSARTGDYYGYTF. The CDR3 bases are TGCAGCGCCCGGACAGGTGATTACTATGGCTACACCTTC.

V is TRBV19 and J is TRBJ1-2, with 8 bases matching TRBD1. This CDR3 has 14 amino acids. CDR1 is LNHDA and CDR2 is SQIVND in the germline V gene (reference sequence). J lost 8 bases, V lost 5 bases, and 10 bases had no gene match. The CDR3: CASSLWQGAGGYTF. The CDR3 coding sequence is TGTGCCAGTAGTCTTTGGCAGGGGGCTGGAGGCTACACCTTC.

The CDR3 sequence: CASSLMRQTDTQYF. The CDR3 DNA sequence: TGCGCCAGCAGCTTGATGAGGCAGACGGATACGCAGTATTTT. V usage is TRBV5-1 and J usage is TRBJ2-3; D is ambiguous. Germline V gives CDR1 SGHRS, CDR2 YFSETQ. The CDR3 totals 14 residues. V gave up 1 base and J gave up 6 bases, with 12 bases separating them.

The chain recombines TRBV5-1 with TRBJ2-6; D is unclear. V dropped 0 bases and J dropped 3 bases, with 10 bases sitting between them. CDR1 is SGHRS, CDR2 YFSETQ, per germline. The CDR3 is made up of 16 amino acids. The CDR3 DNA is TGCGCCAGCAGCTTGGGAGGAAGTGGTGGGGCCAACGTCCTGACTTTC. Encoded protein: CASSLGGSGGANVLTF.

The V gene is TRBV28, the J gene TRBJ1-6; 8 bases align to TRBD1. V was pared by 5 bases and J by 9 bases, with 12 bases of the junction left unmatched. This CDR3 is 16 amino acids long. Germline V gene lookup returns CDR1 MDHEN and CDR2 SYDVKM. The CDR3, as DNA: TGTGCCAGCAGTCTTGGGACAGGTGGGGGAATTTCACCCCTCCACTTT. This encodes CASSLGTGGGISPLHF.

The chain joins TRBV3-1 (or the pseudogene TRBV3-2) to TRBJ1-2, with D uncertain. In germline, CDR1 is LGHDT, CDR2 YNNKEL (reference sequence). V shed 1 base and J shed 0 bases, with 15 bases lying between them. The CDR3 totals 17 residues. The CDR3 DNA follows: TGTGCCAGCAGCCAAGCACAGCTCTCCAAACCTAACTATGGCTACACCTTC. Translated, it gives CASSQAQLSKPNYGYTF.

The table lists this clone with a few counts. The rearrangement uses TRBV24-1 and TRBJ2-1, with 10 nucleotides matching TRBD2. The V gene end was trimmed by 1 base and the J gene end by 9 bases; junction bases not matched to a gene: 8. Germline CDR1 reads KGHDR; CDR2 reads SFDVKD. The CDR3 loop spans 16 amino acids. In DNA form, the CDR3 reads TGTGCCACCAGTGATTTTAATCCAGCGGGAGGGTCTGAGCAGTTCTTC. The encoded protein is CATSDFNPAGGSEQFF.

The J gene is TRBJ2-1, the V gene TRBV11-3; 13 bases align to TRBD2. The trim removed 1 base at V and 8 bases at J, leaving 8 bases unmatched. This CDR3 has 17 residues. Germline lookup yields CDR1 SGHNT and CDR2 YENEEA. The CDR3 protein is CASSLARTSGSTDEQFF. CDR3 DNA sequence: TGTGCCAGCAGCTTAGCTAGGACTAGCGGGAGTACGGATGAGCAGTTCTTC.

V and J are TRBV5-1 and TRBJ1-5; the D gene is possibly TRBD1 (5 bases). The germline V and J ends were trimmed by 0 bases and 6 bases, with 10 bases remaining between them. This CDR3 is 14 amino acids long. Germline V gene lookup returns CDR1 SGHRS and CDR2 YFSETQ. CDR3 sequence reads: CASSLVAGTQPQHF. The CDR3 DNA reads as TGCGCCAGCAGCTTGGTCGCGGGGACTCAGCCCCAGCATTTT.

This chain connects TRBV11-2 to TRBJ2-1; no definite D call. V was clipped by 5 bases and J by 10 bases, with 12 bases between them. Germline V CDR1 and CDR2: SGHAT, FQNNGV. The CDR3 runs 12 residues. This CDR3 is CASSQTVREQFF. CDR3 nucleotides: TGTGCCAGCAGCCAGACCGTGAGGGAGCAGTTCTTC.